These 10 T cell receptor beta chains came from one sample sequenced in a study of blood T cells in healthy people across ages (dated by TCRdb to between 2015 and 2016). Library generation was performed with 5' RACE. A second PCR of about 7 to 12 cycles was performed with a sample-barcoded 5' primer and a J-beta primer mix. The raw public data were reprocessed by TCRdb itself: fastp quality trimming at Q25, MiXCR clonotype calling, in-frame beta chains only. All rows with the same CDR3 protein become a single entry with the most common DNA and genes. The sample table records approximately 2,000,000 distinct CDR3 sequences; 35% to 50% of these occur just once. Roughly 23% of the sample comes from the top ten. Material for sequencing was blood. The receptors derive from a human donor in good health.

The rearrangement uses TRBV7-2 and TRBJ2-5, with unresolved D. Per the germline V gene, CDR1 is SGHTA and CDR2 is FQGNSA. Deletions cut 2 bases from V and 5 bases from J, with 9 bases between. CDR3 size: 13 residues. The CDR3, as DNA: TGTGCCAGCAGCTTACGGTGGGCCGAGACCCAGTACTTC. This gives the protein CASSLRWAETQYF.

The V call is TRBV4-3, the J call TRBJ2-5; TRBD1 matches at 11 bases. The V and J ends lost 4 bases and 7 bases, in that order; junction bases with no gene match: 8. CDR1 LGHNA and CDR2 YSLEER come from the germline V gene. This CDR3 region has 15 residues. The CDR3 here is CASSLGTGGYRTQYF. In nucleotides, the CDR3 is TGCGCCAGCAGCCTTGGGACAGGGGGATATAGGACCCAGTACTTC.

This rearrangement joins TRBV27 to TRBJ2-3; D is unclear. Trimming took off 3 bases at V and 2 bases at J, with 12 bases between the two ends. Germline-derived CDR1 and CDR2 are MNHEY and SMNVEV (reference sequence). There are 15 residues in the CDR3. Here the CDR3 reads CASSFDAEYTDTQYF. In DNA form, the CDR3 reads TGTGCCAGCAGTTTTGACGCGGAATACACAGATACGCAGTATTTT.

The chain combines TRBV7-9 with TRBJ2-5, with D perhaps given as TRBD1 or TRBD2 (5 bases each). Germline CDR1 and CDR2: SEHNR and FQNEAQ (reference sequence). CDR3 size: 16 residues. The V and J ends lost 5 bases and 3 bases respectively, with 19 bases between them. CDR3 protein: CASSPLALTVKETQYF. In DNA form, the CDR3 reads TGTGCCAGCAGCCCCCTAGCTTTGACAGTAAAAGAGACCCAGTACTTC.

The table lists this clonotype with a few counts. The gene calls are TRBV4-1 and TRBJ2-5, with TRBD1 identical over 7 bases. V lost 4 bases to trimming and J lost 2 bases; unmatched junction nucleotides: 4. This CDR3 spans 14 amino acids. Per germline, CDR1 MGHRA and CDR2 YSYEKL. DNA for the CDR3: TGCGCCAGCAGCCGGCCGGGACAGCAAGAGACCCAGTACTTC. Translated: CASSRPGQQETQYF.

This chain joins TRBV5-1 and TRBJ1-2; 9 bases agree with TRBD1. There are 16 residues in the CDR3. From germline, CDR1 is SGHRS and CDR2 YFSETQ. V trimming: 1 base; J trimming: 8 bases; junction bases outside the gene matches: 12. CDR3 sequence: CASSLSSTGGEGGYTF. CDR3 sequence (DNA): TGCGCCAGCAGCTTGTCGAGTACAGGGGGCGAAGGCGGCTACACCTTC.

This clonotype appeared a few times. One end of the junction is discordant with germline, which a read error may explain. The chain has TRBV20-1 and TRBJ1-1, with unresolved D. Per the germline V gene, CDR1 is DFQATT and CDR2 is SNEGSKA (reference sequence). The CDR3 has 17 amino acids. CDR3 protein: CSARDRGGVRLKTEAFF. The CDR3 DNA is TGCAGTGCTAGAGATCGGGGAGGAGTAAGGTTGAAGACTGAAGCTTTCTTT.

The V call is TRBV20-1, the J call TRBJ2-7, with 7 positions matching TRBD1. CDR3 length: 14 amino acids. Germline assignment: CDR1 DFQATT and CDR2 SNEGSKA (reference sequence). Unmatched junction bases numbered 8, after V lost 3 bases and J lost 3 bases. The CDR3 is CSASNRQGRYEQYF. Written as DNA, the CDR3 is TGCAGTGCTAGCAACAGACAGGGACGCTACGAGCAGTACTTC.

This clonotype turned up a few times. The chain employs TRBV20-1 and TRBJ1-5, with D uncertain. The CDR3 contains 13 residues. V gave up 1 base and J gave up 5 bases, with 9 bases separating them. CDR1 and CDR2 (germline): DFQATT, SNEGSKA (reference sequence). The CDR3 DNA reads TGCAGTGCTAGAGCGGAAGGTGATCAGCCCCAGCATTTT. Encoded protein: CSARAEGDQPQHF.

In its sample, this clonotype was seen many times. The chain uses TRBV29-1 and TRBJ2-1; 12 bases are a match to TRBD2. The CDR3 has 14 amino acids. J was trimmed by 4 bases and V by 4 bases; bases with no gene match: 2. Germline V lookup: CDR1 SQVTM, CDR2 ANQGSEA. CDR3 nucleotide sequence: TGCAGCGTTGGACTAGCGGGGGCATACAATGAGCAGTTCTTC. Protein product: CSVGLAGAYNEQFF.